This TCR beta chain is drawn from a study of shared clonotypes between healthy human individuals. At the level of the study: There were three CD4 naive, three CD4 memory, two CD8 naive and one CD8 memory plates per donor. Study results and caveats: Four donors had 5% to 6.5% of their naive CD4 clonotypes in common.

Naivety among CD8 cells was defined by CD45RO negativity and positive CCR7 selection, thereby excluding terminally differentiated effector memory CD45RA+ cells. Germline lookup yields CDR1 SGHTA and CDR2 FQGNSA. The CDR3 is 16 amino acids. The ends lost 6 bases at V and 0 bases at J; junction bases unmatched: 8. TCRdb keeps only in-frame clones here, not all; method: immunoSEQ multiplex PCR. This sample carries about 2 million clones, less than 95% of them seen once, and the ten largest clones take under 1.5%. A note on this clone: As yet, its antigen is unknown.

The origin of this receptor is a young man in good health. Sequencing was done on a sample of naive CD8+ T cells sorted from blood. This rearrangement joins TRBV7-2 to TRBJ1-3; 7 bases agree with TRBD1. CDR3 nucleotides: TGTGCCAGCAGTCCGACAGGGTTACTCTCTGGAAACACCATATATTTT. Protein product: CASSPTGLLSGNTIYF.